This passage covers 18 T cell receptor beta chains from one sample sequenced in a study of T cells in Graves' hyperthyroidism and ophthalmopathy. Researchers took RNA transcripts and amplified the TCR beta CDR3 regions from them. During a first-round RT-PCR of the TCR CDR3, the HTBI primer set was used. TCRdb re-called the multiplex PCR reads through MiXCR, storing one row per CDR3 protein. The sample comprises around 520,000 distinct CDR3 sequences, 13% to 15% of which are singletons, and roughly 17% rests with the top ten. Sequencing input: blood. Every receptor here comes from a woman younger than 35 with Graves' hyperthyroidism.

The chain uses TRBV6-1 and TRBJ1-3; D is unclear. V was cut by 6 bases and J by 4 bases, with 13 bases left in between. This CDR3 spans 14 amino acids. The germline gives CDR1 MNHNS, CDR2 SASEGT. The CDR3 bases are TGTGCCAGCAGGGGTGTTACAGTAGGAAACACCATATATTTT. Its protein product is CASRGVTVGNTIYF.

This clonotype was seen repeatedly, ten times or more. The chain carries TRBV12-3 or TRBV12-4 and TRBJ2-1, with D possibly being TRBD1 (6 bases). V was pared by 5 bases and J by 6 bases, with 17 bases between. The CDR3 runs to 15 residues. DNA for the CDR3: TGTGCCAGCAGTCCACAGGGAGTCTGGAGCAATGAGCAGTTCTTC. It encodes CASSPQGVWSNEQFF.

This clonotype was recorded at least ten times. The chain links TRBV6-5 to TRBJ2-5; D remains unclear. CDR1 is MNHEY, CDR2 SVGAGI, per germline. The CDR3 extends over 14 amino acids. V lost 2 bases and J lost 5, with 12 bases in between. CDR3 sequence: CASSYVSRDETQYF. CDR3 DNA: TGTGCCAGCAGTTACGTTAGCCGCGACGAGACCCAGTACTTC.

This clonotype was recorded at least ten times. This chain joins TRBV3-1 and TRBJ1-2; TRBD1 matches at 7 bases. The CDR3 spans 15 residues. Losses at the gene ends were 0 bases for V and 8 bases for J; bases not matched to a gene: 9. The V gene's germline CDR1 is LGHDT and CDR2 YNNKEL (reference sequence). CDR3 nucleotides: TGTGCCAGCAGCCAAGACGAGAAGGGGGCGAAGGGCTACACCTTC. This encodes CASSQDEKGAKGYTF.

This clonotype was observed at least ten times. The chain carries TRBV6-5 and TRBJ2-1; a weak D match, TRBD1 (6 bases). V was trimmed by 6 bases and J by 7 bases, leaving 19 bases between them. This CDR3 region has 15 residues. Per germline, CDR1 MNHEY and CDR2 SVGAGI. In DNA form, the CDR3 reads TGTGCCAGCAGCTACCAAATCGGACAGAAAAATGAGCAGTTCTTC. Protein: CASSYQIGQKNEQFF.

This clonotype has a count of ten or more. The chain combines TRBV10-3 with TRBJ2-5, with D possibly being TRBD1 or TRBD2 (5 bases each). CDR1 is ENHRY, CDR2 SYGVKD, per germline. The CDR3 is 14 amino acids. V shed 3 bases and J shed 2 bases, with 10 bases lying between them. The CDR3 reads CAISDGTIQETQYF. The CDR3 region has the DNA TGTGCCATCAGTGATGGGACGATACAAGAGACCCAGTACTTC.

There are many counts of this clonotype. The chain has TRBV11-2 and TRBJ2-1; no clear D. The V end was cut by 5 bases, the J end by 6 bases, with 14 bases between. Germline CDR1 is SGHAT and CDR2 is FQNNGV. The CDR3 is 14 amino acids. The CDR3 DNA follows: TGTGCCAGCAGCCCACGAACCTCCCTCAATGAGCAGTTCTTC. It codes for CASSPRTSLNEQFF.

This clonotype was observed many times. J is TRBJ1-1 and V is TRBV19; TRBD1 agrees at 11 bases. The junction had 8 bases not matched to a gene; V was cut back by 6 bases and J by 5 bases. Germline lookup yields CDR1 LNHDA and CDR2 SQIVND (reference sequence). The CDR3 has 15 amino acids. The CDR3 loop is CASRGQGALVTEAFF. CDR3 bases: TGTGCCAGTAGAGGACAGGGGGCGTTGGTGACTGAAGCTTTCTTT.

This clonotype was counted at least ten times. The chain employs TRBV3-1 and TRBJ2-1; TRBD2 matches 9 bases. The germline V gene has CDR1 LGHDT and CDR2 YNNKEL (reference sequence). The trim removed 8 bases at V and 4 bases at J, leaving 12 bases unmatched. This CDR3 comprises 16 residues. The chain's CDR3 is CASREAGGRRYNEQFF. The CDR3 bases are TGTGCCAGCCGTGAAGCGGGAGGACGCCGATACAATGAGCAGTTCTTC.

This clonotype was recorded at least ten times. This rearrangement joins TRBV20-1 to TRBJ2-7, with D perhaps TRBD2 (6 bases). Germline values: CDR1 DFQATT, CDR2 SNEGSKA (reference sequence). This CDR3 comprises 13 residues. V lost 6 bases and J 3 bases, leaving 15 bases between the germline ends. CDR3 bases: TGCAGTGCGACCGGGACTGATGTCTACGAGCAGTACGTC. Its protein product is CSATGTDVYEQYV.

This clonotype showed up many times. The chain combines TRBV12-3 or TRBV12-4 with TRBJ2-6; perhaps TRBD1 as D (6 bases). CDR3 length: 18 residues. V gave up 8 bases and J gave up 0 bases, with 20 bases separating them. CDR3 DNA sequence: TGTGCCAGCTGCGTACCGGGACACGCGGACTCTGGGGCCAACGTCCTGACTTTC. This sequence encodes CASCVPGHADSGANVLTF.

At least ten counts were recorded for this clonotype. The J gene is TRBJ1-2, the V gene TRBV7-3; a possible D gene is TRBD1 (5 bases). Germline-derived CDR1 and CDR2 are SGHTA and FQGTGA. This CDR3 is 13 amino acids long. Trimming pared 8 bases from V and 8 bases from J, leaving 18 bases between. The CDR3 reads CASSPGEGGGYTF. The CDR3 nucleotides are TGTGCCAGCTCCCCGGGGGAGGGAGGCGGCTACACCTTC.

V is TRBV14 and J is TRBJ1-2; D gene uncertain. The germline CDR1 and CDR2 sequences are SGHDN and FVKESK. This CDR3 contains 14 residues. V lost 3 bases and J lost 5, with 13 bases in between. Here the CDR3 DNA reads TGTGCCAGCAGCCAGCGTCCACAGACTTATGGCTACACCTTC. Translated, it gives CASSQRPQTYGYTF. The full variable domain, rest sourced from reference TRBV14 and TRBJ1-2, is EAGVTQFPSHSVIEKGQTVTLRCDPISGHDNLYWYRRVMGKEIKFLLHFVKESKQDESGMPNNRFLAERTGGTYSTLKVQPAELEDSGVYFCASSQRPQTYGYTFGSGTRLTVV.

V and J are TRBV20-1 and TRBJ2-7, with 15 positions matching TRBD2. The CDR3 extends over 14 amino acids. From germline, CDR1 is DFQATT and CDR2 SNEGSKA (reference sequence). The CDR3 region is CSVGTSGRKNEQYF. CDR3 in DNA: TGCAGCGTCGGGACTAGCGGGAGGAAAAACGAGCAGTACTTC.

V is TRBV9 and J is TRBJ2-1; unclear D gene. The CDR3 covers 15 residues. The V end lost 0 bases, the J end lost 4 bases, and 11 bases lay between the germline ends. CDR1 and CDR2 from the germline V gene are SGDLS and YYNGEE. The CDR3 DNA reads as TGTGCCAGCAGCGTAGCTCCCACGCTATACAATGAGCAGTTCTTC. It translates to CASSVAPTLYNEQFF.

This clonotype was found a few times. The chain has TRBV25-1 and TRBJ2-2; D gene uncertain. The CDR3 is 12 amino acids. Germline V gene sequence: CDR1 MGHDK, CDR2 SYGVNS. V was pared by 1 base and J by 7 bases, with 4 bases between. The CDR3 DNA follows: TGTGCCAGCAGTGAATTAATCGGGGAGCTGTTTTTT. Translated, it gives CASSELIGELFF.

This clonotype was found a few times. The genes are TRBV2 and TRBJ2-7; D is perhaps TRBD1 or TRBD2 (5 bases each). The CDR3 is made up of 13 amino acids. Per germline, CDR1 SNHLY and CDR2 FYNNEI. Trimming took 6 bases from V and 3 from J, leaving 12 bases between them. The CDR3 loop is CASSRDPGYEQYF. The CDR3 DNA reads as TGTGCCAGCAGCCGGGACCCTGGCTACGAGCAGTACTTC.

This clonotype was seen repeatedly, ten times or more. The chain carries TRBV6-1 and TRBJ1-5; weak D call: TRBD1 (5 bases). Trimming cost V 10 bases and J 0 bases, with 25 bases left between them. Germline loops: CDR1 MNHNS, CDR2 SASEGT. The CDR3 runs 18 residues. The CDR3 is CATDRAGYRRVSNQPQHF. The CDR3 DNA reads as TGTGCCACCGACCGCGCAGGGTATCGTCGCGTTAGCAATCAGCCCCAGCATTTT.